This TCR beta chain was identified during a study of blood T cell repertoires in COVID-19. The germline V gene has CDR1 LGHNA and CDR2 YSLEER. Unmatched junction bases numbered 5, after V lost 4 bases and J lost 3 bases. The CDR3 contains 15 residues. In the original analysis: The authors estimated nucleated cell counts from reference gene primer amplification. Libraries were prepared by immunoSEQ multiplex PCR; TCRdb keeps only in-frame clonotypes and omits some of them. V and J calls plus clone size are reproduced from that table; the DNA served to infer D and trimming. This table holds about 73,000 clones, 65% to 85% found once.

The specimen was peripheral blood. V and J are TRBV4-3 and TRBJ1-2, with TRBD1 matching over 10 bases. The clonotype originates from a man of 80 years or more with active or convalescent COVID-19. In nucleotides, the CDR3 is TGCGCCAGCAGCCCCTTAGGGACAGGGGACTATGGCTACACCTTC. This encodes CASSPLGTGDYGYTF.